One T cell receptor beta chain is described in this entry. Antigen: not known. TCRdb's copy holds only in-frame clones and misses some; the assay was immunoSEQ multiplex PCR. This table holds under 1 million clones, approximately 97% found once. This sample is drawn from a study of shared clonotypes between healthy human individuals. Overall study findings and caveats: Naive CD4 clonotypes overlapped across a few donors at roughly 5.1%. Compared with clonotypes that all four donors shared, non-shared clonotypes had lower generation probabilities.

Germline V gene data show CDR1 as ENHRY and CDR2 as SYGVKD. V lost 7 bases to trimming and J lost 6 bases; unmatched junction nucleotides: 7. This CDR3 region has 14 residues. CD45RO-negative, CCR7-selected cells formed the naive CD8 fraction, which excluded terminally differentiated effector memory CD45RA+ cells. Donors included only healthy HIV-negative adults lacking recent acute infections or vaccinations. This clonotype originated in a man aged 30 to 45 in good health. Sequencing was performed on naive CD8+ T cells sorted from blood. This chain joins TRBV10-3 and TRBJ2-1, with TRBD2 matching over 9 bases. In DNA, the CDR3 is TGTGCCATCATAGGGCTAGCGGGAATCAATGAGCAGTTCTTC. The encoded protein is CAIIGLAGINEQFF.